One and the same sample provided the 19 T cell receptor beta chains below, sequenced in a study of neurological immune-mediated disorders. TCRdb reprocessed the 5' RACE reads via MiXCR and lists one record per CDR3 protein. The table lists more than 45,000 distinct CDR3 sequences, approximately 4% of them singletons. The sample was PBMCs. These TCRs come from a woman aged 25 to 39 with multiple sclerosis.

This clonotype has at least ten counts. This chain links TRBV7-9 with TRBJ2-3; no clear D gene. This CDR3 region has 15 residues. CDR1 and CDR2 from the germline V gene are SEHNR and FQNEAQ (reference sequence). V lost 1 base and J lost 0, with 8 bases in between. The CDR3 nucleotides read TGTGCCAGCAGCTTAGGACCAGGAAGCACAGATACGCAGTATTTT. Residues: CASSLGPGSTDTQYF.

This clonotype showed up just a few times. The chain links TRBV7-3 to TRBJ2-2, with TRBD1 identical over 9 bases. CDR3 length: 14 amino acids. Trimming took 4 bases from V and 6 from J; bases not matched to a gene: 3. Germline V gives CDR1 SGHTA, CDR2 FQGTGA. CDR3 sequence reads: CASSSRTGAGELFF. The CDR3 DNA reads TGTGCCAGCAGCTCTCGGACAGGGGCCGGGGAGCTGTTTTTT.

This clonotype was counted many times. The chain combines TRBV5-4 with TRBJ1-2; the match to TRBD1 covers 9 bases. Looked up from germline, CDR1 is SGHNT and CDR2 is YYREEE (reference sequence). V lost 4 bases, J lost 4 bases, and 5 bases stayed unmatched. The CDR3 loop spans 14 amino acids. DNA for the CDR3: TGTGCCAGCAGCCGCGAGACAGGGGGCTATGGCTACACCTTC. Residues: CASSRETGGYGYTF. Together with reference TRBV5-4 and TRBJ1-2, the CDR3 gives the full variable domain: ETGVTQSPTHLIKTRGQQVTLRCSSQSGHNTVSWYQQALGQGPQFIFQYYREEENGRGNFPPRFSGLQFPNYSSELNVNALELDDSALYLCASSRETGGYGYTFGSGTRLTVV.

This clonotype was counted at least ten times. V is TRBV5-1 and J is TRBJ2-5; D gene unclear. This CDR3 is built from 14 residues. Germline CDR1 is SGHRS and CDR2 is YFSETQ. V shed 3 bases and J shed 1 base, with 10 bases lying between them. The CDR3 is CASSYTAFQETQYF. The CDR3 coding sequence is TGCGCCAGCAGCTATACGGCATTCCAAGAGACCCAGTACTTC.

This clonotype was counted a few times. The chain links TRBV20-1 to TRBJ2-5; D is ambiguous. CDR1 is DFQATT and CDR2 is SNEGSKA in the germline V gene (reference sequence). The CDR3 is made up of 12 amino acids. The V gene lost 2 bases and the J gene lost 1 base, with 5 bases spanning the gap. CDR3 in DNA: TGCAGTGCTAGACTAACCCAAGAGACCCAGTACTTC. Translating it yields CSARLTQETQYF.

This clonotype appeared many times. The chain is built from TRBV7-8 and TRBJ2-2, with D perhaps matching TRBD2 (5 bases). The V end was cut by 7 bases, the J end by 4 bases, with 13 bases between. Germline V gives CDR1 SGHVS, CDR2 FQNEAQ. This CDR3 has 14 residues. This CDR3 reads CASTRDEGTGELFF. The CDR3 nucleotides are TGTGCCAGCACCCGGGATGAGGGCACCGGGGAGCTGTTTTTT.

The table lists this clonotype with many counts. The CDR3 nucleotides are TGTGCCAGCAGCCTAAGACAGTCTAATGAAAAACTGTTTTTT. Amino acids: CASSLRQSNEKLFF. The chain joins TRBV3-1 to TRBJ1-4; D may be TRBD1 (5 bases). The CDR3 has 14 residues. The germline CDR1 and CDR2 sequences are LGHDT and YNNKEL (reference sequence). The ends were cut back, 4 bases at V and 3 bases at J, with 9 bases in the middle.

This clonotype came up many times. The chain links TRBV5-1 to TRBJ1-1; maybe TRBD1 (5 bases). This CDR3 is 17 amino acids long. With 3 bases removed from V and 0 bases from J, the gap between germline ends came to 18 bases. Germline V lookup: CDR1 SGHRS, CDR2 YFSETQ. The DNA of the CDR3 is TGCGCCAGCAGCTCCGCTCCAGGGTCCGGGATGAACACTGAAGCTTTCTTT. This gives the protein CASSSAPGSGMNTEAFF.

This clonotype was counted ten times or more. CDR3 nucleotide sequence: TGCAGTGCTACCATCGGGGCGGGAGGGAAAGAGACCCAGTACTTC. Amino acids: CSATIGAGGKETQYF. The V gene is TRBV20-1, the J gene TRBJ2-5; TRBD2 matches at 9 bases. Trimming cost V 4 bases and J 3 bases; bases outside gene matches: 9. This CDR3 is 15 amino acids long. Germline V CDR1 and CDR2: DFQATT, SNEGSKA (reference sequence).

This clonotype came up many times. V is TRBV6-5 and J is TRBJ1-4, with D maybe TRBD1 (5 bases). Deletions cut 3 bases from V and 6 bases from J, with 8 bases between. CDR1 is MNHEY and CDR2 is SVGAGI in the germline V gene. This CDR3 has 13 amino acids. Here the CDR3 DNA reads TGTGCCAGCAGTTATGGAGGGGATGAAAAACTGTTTTTT. This codes for CASSYGGDEKLFF.

There are many counts of this clonotype. This sequence joins TRBV7-2 and TRBJ1-1, with TRBD1 matching over 8 bases. V dropped 5 bases and J dropped 3; count of bases not matched to a gene: 5. Germline V gene lookup returns CDR1 SGHTA and CDR2 FQGNSA. There are 14 residues in the CDR3. CDR3 in DNA: TGTGCCAGCAGCCGACAGGGGTGGGACACTGAAGCTTTCTTT. It is translated as CASSRQGWDTEAFF.

This clonotype was counted many times. J is TRBJ2-1 and V is TRBV6-6; TRBD1 matches 9 bases. V shed 6 bases and J 9 bases; nucleotides not matched to a gene: 6. From germline, CDR1 is MNHNY and CDR2 SVGAGI (reference sequence). CDR3 length: 13 residues. The CDR3 region is CASRGTGTSEQFF. Written as DNA, the CDR3 is TGTGCCAGCAGGGGGACAGGGACCTCTGAGCAGTTCTTC.

Regarding this clonotype: One end of the junction fails to match germline, which may point to a read error. The gene calls are TRBV20-1 and TRBJ2-3; no firm D call. The germline gives CDR1 DFQATT, CDR2 SNEGSKA (reference sequence). The CDR3 runs 13 residues. The CDR3 nucleotides read TGCAGTGCCAGAGGCACAGGCACAGATACGCAGTATTTT. It is translated as CSARGTGTDTQYF.

This clonotype has ten or more counts. The chain joins TRBV20-1 to TRBJ2-3; D gene ambiguous. CDR1 DFQATT and CDR2 SNEGSKA come from the germline V gene (reference sequence). V lost 3 bases to trimming and J lost 3 bases, with 10 bases between them. CDR3 size: 13 residues. The CDR3: CSASSLMTDTQYF. The CDR3, as DNA: TGCAGTGCTAGTTCCTTAATGACAGATACGCAGTATTTT.

The chain combines TRBV28 with TRBJ2-1; D possibly corresponds to TRBD2 (6 bases). The CDR3 extends over 13 amino acids. V lost 6 bases and J 8 bases, leaving 14 bases between the germline ends. The germline CDR1 and CDR2 sequences are MDHEN and SYDVKM. The CDR3 DNA is TGTGCCAGCAGGACTAGAGGGAATCATGAGCAGTTCTTC. It encodes CASRTRGNHEQFF.

This chain links TRBV18 with TRBJ2-6; the D is unclear. Germline V gene data show CDR1 as KGHSH and CDR2 as LQKENI. Trimming shortened V by 3 bases and J by 0 bases, and 6 bases separated the two germline ends. The CDR3 extends over 15 amino acids. The CDR3 region has the DNA TGTGCCAGCTCACCCCAGAACTCTGGGGCCAACGTCCTGACTTTC. It is translated as CASSPQNSGANVLTF.

This clonotype was counted at least ten times. The chain employs TRBV7-9 and TRBJ1-1; no clear D gene. The germline CDR1 and CDR2 sequences are SEHNR and FQNEAQ (reference sequence). V shed 2 bases and J shed 5 bases, with 15 bases lying between them. This CDR3 contains 15 residues. The CDR3 sequence is CASSLLDSPGTEAFF. The CDR3, as DNA: TGTGCCAGCAGCTTATTGGACTCCCCGGGGACTGAAGCTTTCTTT.

This clonotype was counted many times. The chain has TRBV18 and TRBJ1-1; 10 bases are a match to TRBD1. Trimming removed 2 bases from V and 0 bases from J; junction bases left unmatched: 3. Germline CDR1 and CDR2: KGHSH and LQKENI. The CDR3 covers 16 residues. This CDR3 is CASSPGTGDVNTEAFF. DNA of the CDR3: TGTGCCAGCTCACCAGGGACAGGGGATGTGAACACTGAAGCTTTCTTT.

In this sample, this clonotype turned up many times. The J gene is TRBJ1-2, the V gene TRBV7-9; 8 positions agree with TRBD1. Looked up from germline, CDR1 is SEHNR and CDR2 is FQNEAQ (reference sequence). The CDR3 is 13 residues long. V lost 5 bases and J lost 5; bases outside the gene matches: 4. The CDR3: CASSGQGVYGYTF. CDR3 sequence (DNA): TGTGCCAGCAGCGGACAGGGAGTATATGGCTACACCTTC.